This T cell receptor beta chain appears in the sequencing data of a study of T cells in Graves' hyperthyroidism and ophthalmopathy. TCR beta CDR3 region amplification was performed from RNA transcripts. A first-round RT-PCR of the TCR CDR3 used the HTBI primer set. Via MiXCR, TCRdb re-called the multiplex PCR reads, giving one row per CDR3 protein. The table shows fewer than 650,000 distinct CDR3 sequences, with 14% to 15% occurring only once. The specimen sequenced was blood. The TCR was taken from a woman between 40 and 55 years old with Graves' ophthalmopathy.

The CDR3 nucleotides are TGTGCCAGCAGCCCCGGGACACCGGGCGACGAGCAGTACTTC. This sequence encodes CASSPGTPGDEQYF. The chain employs TRBV12-3 or TRBV12-4 and TRBJ2-7, with D tentatively TRBD1 (6 bases). The CDR3 is made up of 14 amino acids. V was cut by 6 bases and J by 5 bases, with 17 bases left in between.